This is a list of T cell receptor beta chains from one sample in a study of CD8 T cells in ankylosing spondylitis. Using its own MiXCR run on the 5' RACE reads, TCRdb lists one record per CDR3 protein. The table has roughly 230,000 distinct CDR3 sequences, 15% to 20% seen once. Sequencing was done on a sample of blood, either unsorted or a sorted T cell fraction (not recorded which). Receptors originate from a male donor with ankylosing spondylitis or in good health (not recorded which). Each CDR3 is given with its conserved first and last residue. The D gene is left open where the match is weak. The size entry is marked missing in some rows and otherwise reads once, few, many or a size class.

v_call: TRBV5-1
clone_size: .
d_call: TRBD2
j_call: TRBJ2-2
cdr3_aa: CASSLSGSGTGELFF
cdr3_nt: TGCGCCAGCAGCTTGAGCGGGAGCGGCACCGGGGAGCTGTTTTTT

v_call: TRBV4-1
clone_size: .
d_call: TRBD2
j_call: TRBJ2-2
cdr3_aa: CASSLPLAGDGPTGELFF
cdr3_nt: TGCGCCAGCAGCCTCCCCCTGGCGGGAGACGGCCCCACCGGGGAGCTGTTTTTT

v_call: TRBV5-1
clone_size: few
d_call: TRBD1
j_call: TRBJ2-1
cdr3_aa: CASSLAGTGGWDNEQFF
cdr3_nt: TGCGCCAGCAGCTTGGCCGGGACAGGGGGCTGGGACAATGAGCAGTTCTTC

v_call: TRBV7-9
clone_size: .
d_call: TRBD1
j_call: TRBJ2-5
cdr3_aa: CASSATGPSQETQYF
cdr3_nt: TGTGCCAGCAGCGCGACAGGGCCCAGCCAAGAGACCCAGTACTTC

v_call: TRBV23-1
clone_size: .
d_call: .
j_call: TRBJ1-5
cdr3_aa: CASSLKTGGRDNQPQHF
cdr3_nt: TGCGCCAGCAGTCTGAAGACGGGGGGCAGGGACAATCAGCCCCAGCATTTT

v_call: TRBV4-2
clone_size: many
d_call: TRBD2
j_call: TRBJ2-1
cdr3_aa: CASSRIAGETYNEQFF
cdr3_nt: TGTGCCAGCAGCCGAATAGCGGGAGAGACCTACAATGAGCAGTTCTTC

v_call: TRBV6-1
clone_size: once
d_call: TRBD2
j_call: TRBJ2-3
cdr3_aa: CASRNLAGARDTQYF
cdr3_nt: TGTGCCAGCAGAAATCTAGCGGGAGCTAGAGATACGCAGTATTTT

v_call: TRBV29-1
clone_size: few
d_call: TRBD1
j_call: TRBJ2-7
cdr3_aa: CSAYRDREGYEQYF
cdr3_nt: TGCAGCGCTTACCGGGACAGGGAAGGGTACGAGCAGTACTTC

v_call: TRBV12-3/TRBV12-4
clone_size: .
d_call: .
j_call: TRBJ2-5
cdr3_aa: CASSPWEGVETQYF
cdr3_nt: TGTGCCAGCAGCCCATGGGAAGGGGTAGAGACCCAGTACTTC

v_call: TRBV3-1
clone_size: .
d_call: .
j_call: TRBJ2-1
cdr3_aa: CAGGLTAASYNEQFF
cdr3_nt: TGTGCCGGGGGGTTAACGGCGGCGTCCTACAATGAGCAGTTCTTC

v_call: TRBV20-1
clone_size: .
d_call: .
j_call: TRBJ2-1
cdr3_aa: CSARPQAYNEQFF
cdr3_nt: TGCAGTGCTAGACCACAGGCCTACAATGAGCAGTTCTTC

v_call: TRBV20-1
clone_size: many
d_call: .
j_call: TRBJ2-3
cdr3_aa: CSAIDEVLKDTQYF
cdr3_nt: TGCAGTGCAATAGATGAGGTGCTGAAAGATACGCAGTATTTT

v_call: TRBV24-1
clone_size: once
d_call: .
j_call: TRBJ2-1
cdr3_aa: CATSGVGGEGASYNEQFF
cdr3_nt: TGTGCCACCAGTGGCGTCGGGGGAGAGGGGGCCTCCTACAATGAGCAGTTCTTC

v_call: TRBV27
clone_size: few
d_call: TRBD1
j_call: TRBJ2-5
cdr3_aa: CASSTGQGVEETQYF
cdr3_nt: TGTGCCAGCAGTACGGGACAGGGGGTCGAGGAGACCCAGTACTTC

v_call: TRBV4-2
clone_size: many
d_call: TRBD2
j_call: TRBJ2-7
cdr3_aa: CASSQEKSGSYEQYF
cdr3_nt: TGTGCCAGCAGCCAAGAAAAAAGCGGGAGCTACGAGCAGTACTTC

v_call: TRBV15
clone_size: few
d_call: TRBD1
j_call: TRBJ2-3
cdr3_aa: CATSSLPGSVQPGQGMRTDTQYF
cdr3_nt: TGTGCCACCAGCAGCCTTCCAGGGTCCGTGCAGCCGGGACAGGGTATGAGGACAGATACGCAGTATTTT

v_call: TRBV29-1
clone_size: few
d_call: .
j_call: TRBJ2-7
cdr3_aa: CSVRQISSYEQYF
cdr3_nt: TGCAGCGTTAGACAGATTAGCTCCTACGAGCAGTACTTC

v_call: TRBV11-2
clone_size: .
d_call: .
j_call: TRBJ2-7
cdr3_aa: CASSLYRSSYEQYF
cdr3_nt: TGTGCCAGCAGCTTGTACAGGAGCTCCTACGAGCAGTACTTC

v_call: TRBV29-1
clone_size: few
d_call: TRBD1
j_call: TRBJ1-3
cdr3_aa: CSGRDSPRNTIYF
cdr3_nt: TGCAGCGGGCGGGACAGTCCCCGAAACACCATATATTTT

v_call: TRBV29-1
clone_size: many
d_call: TRBD2
j_call: TRBJ2-1
cdr3_aa: CSVEGLAGPLNEQFF
cdr3_nt: TGCAGCGTTGAAGGGCTAGCGGGACCCCTGAATGAGCAGTTCTTC

v_call: TRBV27
clone_size: .
d_call: .
j_call: TRBJ2-7
cdr3_aa: CASNQRGRQGGYEQYF
cdr3_nt: TGTGCCAGCAATCAAAGAGGGAGGCAGGGGGGTTACGAGCAGTACTTC

v_call: TRBV27
clone_size: few
d_call: TRBD2
j_call: TRBJ2-1
cdr3_aa: CASSRLAPYNEQFF
cdr3_nt: TGTGCCAGCAGCCGACTAGCCCCATACAATGAGCAGTTCTTC

v_call: TRBV28
clone_size: .
d_call: TRBD2
j_call: TRBJ2-1
cdr3_aa: CASSFFSSGMYNEQFF
cdr3_nt: TGTGCCAGCAGTTTTTTCTCTAGCGGGATGTACAATGAGCAGTTCTTC

v_call: TRBV10-3
clone_size: .
d_call: .
j_call: TRBJ2-1
cdr3_aa: CAIGQGGNGQFF
cdr3_nt: TGTGCCATAGGACAGGGAGGGAATGGGCAGTTCTTC

v_call: TRBV29-1
clone_size: few
d_call: .
j_call: TRBJ2-1
cdr3_aa: CSQRTVYNEQFF
cdr3_nt: TGCAGCCAGCGGACAGTTTACAATGAGCAGTTCTTC

v_call: TRBV4-2
clone_size: few
d_call: TRBD2
j_call: TRBJ2-2
cdr3_aa: CASSIDPTGGGIGELFF
cdr3_nt: TGTGCCAGCAGCATAGACCCGACGGGAGGAGGCATCGGGGAGCTGTTTTTT

v_call: TRBV6-2/TRBV6-3
clone_size: .
d_call: .
j_call: TRBJ2-1
cdr3_aa: CASSPLGGSSYNEQFF
cdr3_nt: TGTGCCAGCAGCCCCCTTGGGGGAAGCTCCTACAATGAGCAGTTCTTC

v_call: TRBV3-1
clone_size: few
d_call: TRBD2
j_call: TRBJ2-1
cdr3_aa: CASSQDRLAGGRGVLHEQFF
cdr3_nt: TGTGCCAGCAGCCAAGATCGACTAGCGGGAGGAAGGGGGGTCTTGCATGAGCAGTTCTTC

v_call: TRBV10-3
clone_size: many
d_call: TRBD1
j_call: TRBJ2-3
cdr3_aa: CAISRQGANTDTQYF
cdr3_nt: TGTGCCATCAGCCGACAGGGGGCTAACACAGATACGCAGTATTTT

v_call: TRBV20-1
clone_size: .
d_call: TRBD2
j_call: TRBJ2-1
cdr3_aa: CSARDIPASGRANYNEQFF
cdr3_nt: TGCAGTGCTAGAGATATCCCCGCTAGCGGGAGGGCCAATTACAATGAGCAGTTCTTC

v_call: TRBV7-3
clone_size: .
d_call: TRBD2
j_call: TRBJ2-1
cdr3_aa: CASSDQREFNEQFF
cdr3_nt: TGTGCCAGCAGCGACCAGCGGGAGTTTAATGAGCAGTTCTTC

v_call: TRBV9
clone_size: few
d_call: .
j_call: TRBJ2-2
cdr3_aa: CASSPPPGELFF
cdr3_nt: TGTGCCAGCAGCCCCCCTCCCGGGGAGCTGTTTTTT

v_call: TRBV27
clone_size: .
d_call: .
j_call: TRBJ2-1
cdr3_aa: CASRPNLDEQFF
cdr3_nt: TGTGCCAGCAGACCGAACTTGGATGAGCAGTTCTTC

v_call: TRBV5-1
clone_size: many
d_call: .
j_call: TRBJ2-2
cdr3_aa: CASADPGHNTGELFF
cdr3_nt: TGCGCCAGCGCCGACCCGGGACACAACACCGGGGAGCTGTTTTTT

v_call: TRBV5-8
clone_size: .
d_call: .
j_call: TRBJ1-1
cdr3_aa: CASSYTDTGTEAFF
cdr3_nt: TGTGCCAGCAGCTACACGGATACAGGCACTGAAGCTTTCTTT

v_call: TRBV7-2
clone_size: many
d_call: .
j_call: TRBJ2-5
cdr3_aa: CASSLGSGETQYF
cdr3_nt: TGTGCCAGCAGCTTAGGTAGCGGCGAGACCCAGTACTTC

v_call: TRBV29-1
clone_size: .
d_call: .
j_call: TRBJ2-1
cdr3_aa: CSPFQGPNSYNEQFF
cdr3_nt: TGCAGCCCCTTCCAGGGCCCCAACTCCTACAATGAGCAGTTCTTC